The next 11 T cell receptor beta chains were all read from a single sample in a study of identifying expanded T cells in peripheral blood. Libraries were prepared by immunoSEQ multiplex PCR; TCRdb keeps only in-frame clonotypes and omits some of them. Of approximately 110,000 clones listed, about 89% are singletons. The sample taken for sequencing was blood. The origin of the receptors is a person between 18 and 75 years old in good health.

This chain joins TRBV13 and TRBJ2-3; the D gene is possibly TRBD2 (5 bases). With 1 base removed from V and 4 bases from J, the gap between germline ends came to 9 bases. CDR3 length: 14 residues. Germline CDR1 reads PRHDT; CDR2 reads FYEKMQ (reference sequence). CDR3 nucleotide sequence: TGTGCCAGCAGCTTAGCTCCGCGGGCAGATACGCAGTATTTT. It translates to CASSLAPRADTQYF.

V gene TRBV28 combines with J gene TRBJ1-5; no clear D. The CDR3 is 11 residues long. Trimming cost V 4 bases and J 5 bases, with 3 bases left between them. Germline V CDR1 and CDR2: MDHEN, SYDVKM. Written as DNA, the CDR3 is TGTGCCAGCAGTTCCTATCAGCCCCAGCATTTT. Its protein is CASSSYQPQHF.

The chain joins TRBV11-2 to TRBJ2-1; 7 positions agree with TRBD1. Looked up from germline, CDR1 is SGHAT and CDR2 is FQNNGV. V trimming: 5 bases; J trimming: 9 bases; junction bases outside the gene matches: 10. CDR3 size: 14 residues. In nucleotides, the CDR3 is TGTGCCAGCAGCCCGAGTCCAGACAGGGCTGAGCAGTTCTTC. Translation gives CASSPSPDRAEQFF.

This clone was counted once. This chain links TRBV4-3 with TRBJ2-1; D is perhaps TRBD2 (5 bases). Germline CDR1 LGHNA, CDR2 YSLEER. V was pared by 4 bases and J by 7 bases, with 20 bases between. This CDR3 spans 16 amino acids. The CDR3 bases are TGCGCCAGCAGCCGGTTGGGGTCCTCCCCGGGAAATGAGCAGTTCTTC. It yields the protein CASSRLGSSPGNEQFF.

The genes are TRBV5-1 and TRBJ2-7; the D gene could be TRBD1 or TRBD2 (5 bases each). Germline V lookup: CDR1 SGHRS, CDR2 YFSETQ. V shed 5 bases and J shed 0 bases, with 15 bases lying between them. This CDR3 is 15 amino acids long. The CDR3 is CASRRGRESSYEQYF. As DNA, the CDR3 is TGCGCCAGCAGAAGGGGTAGGGAGTCCTCCTACGAGCAGTACTTC.

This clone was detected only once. In DNA, the CDR3 is TGTGCCAGCTCACCACTCGCAGGGGACACTGAAGCTTTCTTT. Amino acid sequence: CASSPLAGDTEAFF. The gene calls are TRBV18 and TRBJ1-1; maybe TRBD1 (6 bases). The CDR3 sequence is 14 residues long. Germline values: CDR1 KGHSH, CDR2 LQKENI. Trimming pared 1 base from V and 3 bases from J, leaving 9 bases between.

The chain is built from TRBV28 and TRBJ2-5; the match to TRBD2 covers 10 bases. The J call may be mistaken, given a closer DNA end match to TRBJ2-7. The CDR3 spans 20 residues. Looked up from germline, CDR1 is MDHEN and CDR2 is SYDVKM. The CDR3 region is CASSSGIAGGPRVAFYEQYF. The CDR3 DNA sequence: TGTGCCAGCAGTTCGGGGATAGCGGGGGGCCCAAGGGTAGCCTTCTACGAGCAGTACTTC.

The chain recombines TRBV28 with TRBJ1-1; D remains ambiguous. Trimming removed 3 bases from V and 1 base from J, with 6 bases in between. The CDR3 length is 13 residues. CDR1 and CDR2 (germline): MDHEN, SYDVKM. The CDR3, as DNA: TGTGCCAGCAGTTTGTGGGGGAACACTGAAGCTTTCTTT. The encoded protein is CASSLWGNTEAFF. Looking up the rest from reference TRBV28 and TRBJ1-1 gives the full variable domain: DVKVTQSSRYLVKRTGEKVFLECVQDMDHENMFWYRQDPGLGLRLIYFSYDVKMKEKGDIPEGYSVSREKKERFSLILESASTNQTSMYLCASSLWGNTEAFFGQGTRLTVV.

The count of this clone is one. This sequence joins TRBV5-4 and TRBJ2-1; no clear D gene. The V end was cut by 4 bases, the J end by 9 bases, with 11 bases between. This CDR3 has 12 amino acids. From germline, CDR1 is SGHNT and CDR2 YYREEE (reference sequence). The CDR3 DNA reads TGTGCCAGCAGCCCCGGTACGAGTGAGCAGTTCTTC. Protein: CASSPGTSEQFF. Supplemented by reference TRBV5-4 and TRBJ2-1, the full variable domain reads ETGVTQSPTHLIKTRGQQVTLRCSSQSGHNTVSWYQQALGQGPQFIFQYYREEENGRGNFPPRFSGLQFPNYSSELNVNALELDDSALYLCASSPGTSEQFFGPGTRLTVL.

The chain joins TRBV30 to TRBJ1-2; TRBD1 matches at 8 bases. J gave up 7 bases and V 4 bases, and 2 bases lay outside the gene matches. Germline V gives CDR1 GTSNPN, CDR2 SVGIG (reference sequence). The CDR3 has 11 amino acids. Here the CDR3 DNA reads TGTGCCTGGACAGGGGGCAGTGGCTACACCTTC. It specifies CAWTGGSGYTF.

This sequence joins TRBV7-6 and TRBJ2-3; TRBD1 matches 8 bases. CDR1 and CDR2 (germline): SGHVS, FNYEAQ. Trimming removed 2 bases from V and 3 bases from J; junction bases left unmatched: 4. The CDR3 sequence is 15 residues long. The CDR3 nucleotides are TGTGCCAGCAGCTTAACCGGGACAGGAACAGATACGCAGTATTTT. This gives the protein CASSLTGTGTDTQYF.